The 24 T cell receptor beta chains below come from one sample, sequenced in a study of blood T cell repertoires in COVID-19. Assay: immunoSEQ multiplex PCR; the TCRdb copy retains only in-frame clones and omits some. The sample carries approximately 200,000 clones, approximately 90% recorded once. The sample comprised peripheral blood. The origin of the receptors is a man aged 25 to 45 with COVID-19, enrolled during active disease.

The chain couples TRBV7-2 to TRBJ2-2; a possible D gene is TRBD1 (6 bases). CDR1 is SGHTA and CDR2 is FQGNSA in the germline V gene. The CDR3 extends over 14 amino acids. Trimming took off 5 bases at V and 5 bases at J, with 12 bases between the two ends. The CDR3 coding sequence is TGTGCCAGCAGCGGCAGGGGTTTAACCGGGGAGCTGTTTTTT. Its protein is CASSGRGLTGELFF.

The chain joins TRBV27 to TRBJ1-5; D gene ambiguous. The length of the CDR3 is 15 residues. From germline, CDR1 is MNHEY and CDR2 SMNVEV (reference sequence). V was cut by 3 bases and J by 5 bases, with 14 bases left in between. CDR3 sequence reads: CASSFVGGRDQPQHF. DNA for the CDR3: TGTGCCAGCAGTTTTGTCGGAGGGCGGGATCAGCCCCAGCATTTT.

The gene calls are TRBV4-2 and TRBJ1-3; 8 bases line up with TRBD1. The CDR3 is made up of 15 amino acids. The ends lost 4 bases at V and 4 bases at J; junction bases unmatched: 6. Per the germline V gene, CDR1 is LGHNA and CDR2 is YNFKEQ. The CDR3 here is CASSRRTGFGNTIYF. CDR3 in DNA: TGTGCCAGCAGCCGTAGGACAGGGTTCGGAAACACCATATATTTT.

The CDR3 sequence is CASSLDRGLISGANVLTF. The CDR3 region has the DNA TGTGCCAGCTCGCTAGACAGGGGCCTAATCTCTGGGGCCAACGTCCTGACTTTC. V and J are TRBV18 and TRBJ2-6, with 8 bases aligning to TRBD1. The length of the CDR3 is 18 residues. With 6 bases clipped from V and 0 bases from J, the junction kept 10 bases outside the gene matches. Germline V gene lookup returns CDR1 KGHSH and CDR2 LQKENI. The whole variable domain, filled in from reference TRBV18 and TRBJ2-6, reads NAGVMQNPRHLVRRRGQEARLRCSPMKGHSHVYWYRQLPEEGLKFMVYLQKENIIDESGMPKERFSAEFPKEGPSILRIQQVVRGDSAAYFCASSLDRGLISGANVLTFGAGSRLTVL.

The chain has TRBV19 and TRBJ1-5; no clear D. The CDR3 loop spans 12 amino acids. Germline CDR1 reads LNHDA; CDR2 reads SQIVND (reference sequence). The V end lost 3 bases, the J end lost 6 bases, and 6 bases lay between the germline ends. CDR3 protein: CASSILSQPQHF. The DNA for the CDR3 is TGTGCCAGTAGTATCCTAAGTCAGCCCCAGCATTTT. Supplemented by reference TRBV19 and TRBJ1-5, the full variable domain reads DGGITQSPKYLFRKEGQNVTLSCEQNLNHDAMYWYRQDPGQGLRLIYYSQIVNDFQKGDIAEGYSVSREKKESFPLTVTSAQKNPTAFYLCASSILSQPQHFGDGTRLSIL.

This clone was seen only once. The V and J genes are TRBV4-3 and TRBJ1-5; perhaps TRBD1 as D (5 bases). The CDR3 loop spans 21 amino acids. Germline V gene data show CDR1 as LGHNA and CDR2 as YSLEER. Trimming removed 0 bases from V and 6 bases from J, with 30 bases in between. The CDR3 reads CASSQDLSTGPERDFSQPQHF. The CDR3 DNA sequence: TGCGCCAGCAGCCAAGATCTATCCACGGGGCCCGAAAGGGACTTTAGTCAGCCCCAGCATTTT.

The chain carries TRBV2 and TRBJ1-5, with a weak D call TRBD1 (6 bases). Trimming removed 9 bases at V and 0 bases at J, with 24 bases between. Germline lookup yields CDR1 SNHLY and CDR2 FYNNEI. The CDR3 runs to 18 residues. This chain's CDR3 is CASCSGRGGLYSNQPQHF. In DNA, the CDR3 is TGTGCCAGTTGCTCAGGACGGGGGGGGCTTTATAGCAATCAGCCCCAGCATTTT.

The chain is built from TRBV10-3 and TRBJ2-2, with TRBD1 identical over 7 bases. The germline CDR1 and CDR2 sequences are ENHRY and SYGVKD. V dropped 2 bases and J dropped 3; count of bases not matched to a gene: 3. CDR3 length: 15 amino acids. The CDR3 loop is CAISETGVDTGELFF. Here the CDR3 DNA reads TGTGCCATCAGTGAGACAGGGGTGGACACCGGGGAGCTGTTTTTT.

The chain links TRBV19 to TRBJ1-1; D remains unclear. This CDR3 spans 13 amino acids. Germline CDR1 is LNHDA and CDR2 is SQIVND (reference sequence). Trimming removed 3 bases from V and 4 bases from J, with 9 bases in between. CDR3 region: CASSISSGTEAFF. In nucleotides, the CDR3 is TGTGCCAGTAGTATTAGCAGCGGCACTGAAGCTTTCTTT.

The chain uses TRBV19 and TRBJ1-3; D is perhaps TRBD1 (6 bases). This CDR3 is built from 16 residues. Trimming pared 7 bases from V and 1 base from J, leaving 17 bases between. The V gene's germline CDR1 is LNHDA and CDR2 SQIVND (reference sequence). CDR3 in DNA: TGTGCCAGTACTCCGCTCGGGACACATTCTGGAAACACCATATATTTT. As protein: CASTPLGTHSGNTIYF.

The rearrangement uses TRBV4-1 and TRBJ2-7; 7 bases are a match to TRBD1. V lost 1 base and J lost 4; bases outside the gene matches: 7. CDR3 size: 15 residues. Germline values: CDR1 MGHRA, CDR2 YSYEKL. CDR3 amino acids: CASSQARDRRYEQYF. The CDR3 bases are TGCGCCAGCAGCCAAGCAAGGGACAGAAGGTACGAGCAGTACTTC.

Only a few counts were recorded for this clone. This sequence joins TRBV28 and TRBJ1-2; 8 bases align to TRBD1. V lost 1 base to trimming and J lost 6 bases; unmatched junction nucleotides: 4. CDR1 and CDR2 from the germline V gene are MDHEN and SYDVKM. The CDR3 runs to 14 residues. Here the CDR3 reads CASSLFDRGDGYTF. CDR3 coding DNA: TGTGCCAGCAGTTTATTTGACAGGGGAGATGGCTACACCTTC.

The chain joins TRBV6-5 to TRBJ1-3; 7 bases match TRBD1. Germline assignment: CDR1 MNHEY and CDR2 SVGAGI. Trimming at V came to 9 bases and at J to 0 bases, leaving 8 bases not matched to a gene. The CDR3 is made up of 15 amino acids. CDR3: CASSDRAFSGNTIYF. The CDR3 DNA sequence: TGTGCCAGTAGCGACAGGGCCTTCTCTGGAAACACCATATATTTT.

This chain links TRBV19 with TRBJ2-7, with D possibly being TRBD1 (6 bases). V lost 3 bases and J lost 2, with 23 bases in between. Germline V gene sequence: CDR1 LNHDA, CDR2 SQIVND (reference sequence). CDR3 size: 18 residues. The CDR3 region is CASSIGRQDILPTYEQYF. CDR3 in DNA: TGTGCCAGTAGTATCGGACGACAGGACATCCTACCTACCTACGAGCAGTACTTC. Looking up the rest from reference TRBV19 and TRBJ2-7 gives the full variable domain: DGGITQSPKYLFRKEGQNVTLSCEQNLNHDAMYWYRQDPGQGLRLIYYSQIVNDFQKGDIAEGYSVSREKKESFPLTVTSAQKNPTAFYLCASSIGRQDILPTYEQYFGPGTRLTVT.

This chain joins TRBV30 and TRBJ1-2; D unresolved. The germline gives CDR1 GTSNPN, CDR2 SVGIG (reference sequence). V lost 4 bases and J 8 bases, leaving 14 bases between the germline ends. The CDR3 consists of 12 residues. The CDR3 loop reads CAWTPRTGGYTF. The CDR3 DNA is TGTGCCTGGACCCCGCGAACGGGAGGCTACACCTTC.

V usage is TRBV19 and J usage is TRBJ2-1; 8 positions match TRBD1. The CDR3 runs to 14 residues. The germline gives CDR1 LNHDA, CDR2 SQIVND (reference sequence). Trimming removed 7 bases from V and 2 bases from J; junction bases left unmatched: 4. CDR3 coding DNA: TGTGCCAGTAAGTCAGGGGGCGCCTACAATGAGCAGTTCTTC. Translation gives CASKSGGAYNEQFF.

The chain uses TRBV6-2 or TRBV6-3 and TRBJ1-1; D is unclear. This CDR3 has 10 residues. Trimming stripped 8 bases from V and 8 bases from J, with 9 bases between. Germline lookup yields CDR1 MNHEY and CDR2 SVGEGT. Here the CDR3 reads CASGRGEAFF. CDR3 in DNA: TGTGCCAGCGGCCGAGGGGAAGCTTTCTTT.

V gene TRBV21-1 combines with J gene TRBJ2-7; TRBD2, the D gene given by the table, was not confirmed from the DNA. TRBV21-1 is described as a pseudogene. CDR3 length: 16 residues. In nucleotides, the CDR3 is TGTGCCAGCGGACTAGCGGGATTACCGTCACCCTACGAGCAGTACTTC. This sequence encodes CASGLAGLPSPYEQYF.

The chain carries TRBV7-8 and TRBJ2-5; 8 nucleotides agree with TRBD2. Trimming cost V 1 base and J 3 bases; bases outside gene matches: 7. The CDR3 runs to 16 residues. The germline V gene encodes CDR1 SGHVS and CDR2 FQNEAQ. The CDR3: CASSLVFQAGEETQYF. The CDR3 DNA is TGTGCCAGCAGCTTAGTGTTTCAAGCGGGAGAAGAGACCCAGTACTTC. Drawing the rest from reference TRBV7-8 and TRBJ2-5, the complete variable domain is GAGVSQSPRYKVAKRGQDVALRCDPISGHVSLFWYQQALGQGPEFLTYFQNEAQLDKSGLPSDRFFAERPEGSVSTLKIQRTQQEDSAVYLCASSLVFQAGEETQYFGPGTRLLVL.

The chain is built from TRBV15 and TRBJ2-1, with 11 bases matching TRBD2. This CDR3 is built from 17 residues. Germline CDR1 and CDR2: LNHNV and YYDKDF (reference sequence). With V trimmed by 4 bases and J by 6 bases, 11 bases remained unmatched. For the CDR3, the DNA is TGTGCCACCAGCAAGTACTCTAGCGGGGGGTGGGGCAATGAGCAGTTCTTC. Translation gives CATSKYSSGGWGNEQFF.

DNA for the CDR3: TGTGCCAGCAGCCTATCGGTTGGGGGGGCTGAAGCTTTCTTT. Its protein is CASSLSVGGAEAFF. The chain couples TRBV6-5 to TRBJ1-1; D may be TRBD1 (5 bases). This CDR3 spans 14 amino acids. The germline V and J ends were trimmed by 6 bases and 6 bases, with 17 bases remaining between them. CDR1 is MNHEY and CDR2 is SVGAGI in the germline V gene.

This chain joins TRBV11-1 and TRBJ2-7; weak D call: TRBD2 (7 bases). There are 15 residues in the CDR3. From germline, CDR1 is SGHAT and CDR2 FQDESV (reference sequence). With 1 base removed from V and 2 bases from J, the gap between germline ends came to 12 bases. The CDR3: CASSLEGGLAYEQYF. The CDR3 nucleotides read TGTGCCAGCAGCTTAGAGGGGGGGCTCGCCTACGAGCAGTACTTC. Full variable domain (outside the CDR3, taken from reference TRBV11-1 and TRBJ2-7): EAEVAQSPRYKITEKSQAVAFWCDPISGHATLYWYRQILGQGPELLVQFQDESVVDDSQLPKDRFSAERLKGVDSTLKIQPAELGDSAMYLCASSLEGGLAYEQYFGPGTRLTVT.

The rearrangement joins TRBV27 to TRBJ2-1, with D possibly being TRBD2 (5 bases). V was pared by 2 bases and J by 0 bases, with 14 bases between. The germline V gene has CDR1 MNHEY and CDR2 SMNVEV (reference sequence). The CDR3 sequence is 17 residues long. CDR3 sequence (DNA): TGTGCCAGCAGTTTAGGACTCGCTGGAGGCTCCTACAATGAGCAGTTCTTC. Translation gives CASSLGLAGGSYNEQFF.

The V call is TRBV4-2, the J call TRBJ2-7; TRBD2 matches at 8 bases. The CDR3 loop spans 15 amino acids. Germline values: CDR1 LGHNA, CDR2 YNFKEQ. J lost 5 bases, V lost 2 bases, and 8 bases had no gene match. Here the CDR3 DNA reads TGTGCCAGCAGCCAAAGCGGGACTAGATCCCACGAGCAGTACTTC. It is translated as CASSQSGTRSHEQYF.